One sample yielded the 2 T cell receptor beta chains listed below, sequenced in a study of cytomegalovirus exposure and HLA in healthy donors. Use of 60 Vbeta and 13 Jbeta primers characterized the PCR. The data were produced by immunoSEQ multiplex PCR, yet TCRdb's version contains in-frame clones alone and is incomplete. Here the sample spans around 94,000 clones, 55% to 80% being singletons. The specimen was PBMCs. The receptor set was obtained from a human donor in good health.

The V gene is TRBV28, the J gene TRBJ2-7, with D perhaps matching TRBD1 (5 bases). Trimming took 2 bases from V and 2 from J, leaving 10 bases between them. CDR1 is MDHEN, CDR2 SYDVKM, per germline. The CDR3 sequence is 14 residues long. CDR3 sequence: CASSLRGRAYEQYF. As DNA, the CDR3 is TGTGCCAGCAGTTTACGCGGCAGGGCCTACGAGCAGTACTTC.

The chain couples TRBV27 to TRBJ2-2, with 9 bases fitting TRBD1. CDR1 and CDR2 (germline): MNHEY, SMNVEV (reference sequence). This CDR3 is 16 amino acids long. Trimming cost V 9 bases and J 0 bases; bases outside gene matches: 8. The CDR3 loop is CARLTTGGTNTGELFF. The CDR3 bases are TGTGCCAGACTGACTACAGGGGGCACGAACACCGGGGAGCTGTTTTTT.